These T cell receptor beta chains were read from a single sample in a study of shared clonotypes between healthy human individuals. The data were produced by immunoSEQ multiplex PCR, yet TCRdb's version contains in-frame clones alone and is incomplete. In the table there are some 380,000 clones, around 96% of which are singletons. Material for sequencing was memory CD8+ T cells sorted from blood. The receptors here all came from a man between 25 and 39 years old in good health. CDR3s include the opening cysteine and the closing phenylalanine or tryptophan. A D gene is named only where the DNA matches it firmly. Size values are once, few and many counts, or a class for expanded clones, and some rows have none.

D: TRBD1
J: TRBJ1-1
V: TRBV4-1
size: -
DNA: TGCGCCAGCAGCCAAGATGTGGGAGACAGGGGGCTGACTGAAGCTTTCTTT
CDR3: CASSQDVGDRGLTEAFF

D: TRBD2
J: TRBJ2-3
V: TRBV4-1
size: -
DNA: TGCGCCAGCAGCCAAGAACCCCCGGGACTAGCGGGAGGTCAAGATACGCAGTATTTT
CDR3: CASSQEPPGLAGGQDTQYF

D: -
J: TRBJ2-3
V: TRBV4-2
size: -
DNA: TGTGCCAGCAGCCGGCAGGGGAGCGGACACACAGATACGCAGTATTTT
CDR3: CASSRQGSGHTDTQYF

D: TRBD1
J: TRBJ2-7
V: TRBV5-1
size: -
DNA: TGCGCCAGCAGCTTAAATGGACAGGGGGCGAGTGAGCAGTACTTC
CDR3: CASSLNGQGASEQYF

D: -
J: TRBJ1-2
V: TRBV30
size: -
DNA: TGTGCCTGGAGCGTCGGGTCTCTCTATGGCTACACCTTC
CDR3: CAWSVGSLYGYTF

D: -
J: TRBJ1-5
V: TRBV30
size: -
DNA: TGTGCCTGTAGGGGGGGGCCCAATCAGCCCCAGCATTTT
CDR3: CACRGGPNQPQHF

D: TRBD1
J: TRBJ2-7
V: TRBV10-2
size: -
DNA: TGCGCCAGCAGTGAGGGGACAGGGGGCTACGAGCAGTACTTC
CDR3: CASSEGTGGYEQYF

D: TRBD2
J: TRBJ2-7
V: TRBV5-6
size: -
DNA: TGTGCCAGCAGCTTGCTTCCGGGACTAGCGGGAGGGCCCTCCTACGAGCAGTACTTC
CDR3: CASSLLPGLAGGPSYEQYF

D: -
J: TRBJ2-7
V: TRBV5-1
size: -
DNA: TGCGCCAGCAGATCCGGGACGGCCTACGAGCAGTACTTC
CDR3: CASRSGTAYEQYF

D: -
J: TRBJ2-2
V: TRBV19
size: once
DNA: TGTGCCAGTAGACGTGGGGGAACCGGGGAGCTGTTTTTT
CDR3: CASRRGGTGELFF

D: -
J: TRBJ2-5
V: TRBV10-3
size: -
DNA: TGTGCCATCAGTGAGGGAGCGGGTTTCCAAGAGACCCAGTACTTC
CDR3: CAISEGAGFQETQYF

D: TRBD1
J: TRBJ1-5
V: TRBV28
size: -
DNA: TGTGCCAGCAGTTTGGGGACAGGGATCAATCAGCCCCAGCATTTT
CDR3: CASSLGTGINQPQHF

D: TRBD2
J: TRBJ2-7
V: TRBV5-1
size: -
DNA: TGCGCCAGCAGCTTGGCCGCGGGAGTATTCGAGCAGTACTTC
CDR3: CASSLAAGVFEQYF

D: TRBD2
J: TRBJ2-7
V: TRBV2
size: once
DNA: TGTGCCAGCAGGCTACTAGCGGGAGCCTACTACGAGCAGTACTTC
CDR3: CASRLLAGAYYEQYF

D: TRBD1
J: TRBJ2-3
V: TRBV19
size: -
DNA: TGTGCCAGGGCAGGGGGAACAGATACGCAGTATTTT
CDR3: CARAGGTDTQYF

D: -
J: TRBJ2-1
V: TRBV2
size: -
DNA: TGTGCCAGCCGGCAACGCGCCTACAATGAGCAGTTCTTC
CDR3: CASRQRAYNEQFF

D: -
J: TRBJ2-7
V: TRBV5-8
size: -
DNA: TGTGCCAGCAGCTTCGCGAATTTTGGGCAGTACTTC
CDR3: CASSFANFGQYF

D: -
J: TRBJ2-2
V: TRBV18
size: once
DNA: TGTGCCAGCTCACCACCCGGCTTCCGATCCACCGGGGAGCTGTTTTTT
CDR3: CASSPPGFRSTGELFF

D: -
J: TRBJ2-7
V: TRBV15
size: -
DNA: TGTGCCACCAGCAGAGACTACCCCTACGAGCAGTACTTC
CDR3: CATSRDYPYEQYF

D: -
J: TRBJ2-7
V: TRBV7-9
size: -
DNA: TGTGCCAGCAGCTTATCCTTGGTTGGTACTCTCGAGCAGTACTTC
CDR3: CASSLSLVGTLEQYF

D: TRBD2
J: TRBJ2-3
V: TRBV18
size: -
DNA: TGTGCCAGCTCACCAGGACTAGCGGGGGATACGCAGTATTTT
CDR3: CASSPGLAGDTQYF

D: TRBD1
J: TRBJ2-5
V: TRBV4-1
size: -
DNA: TGCGCCAGCAGCCCGAAGACAGGGGGCGAGGAGACCCAGTACTTC
CDR3: CASSPKTGGEETQYF

D: -
J: TRBJ1-2
V: TRBV11-2
size: -
DNA: TGTGCCAGCAGCCCTAGACTGAGAATCCTAGATAACTATGGCTACACCTTC
CDR3: CASSPRLRILDNYGYTF

D: TRBD2
J: TRBJ2-1
V: TRBV18
size: -
DNA: TGTGCCAGCTCATCTACTAGCGGGAGCGGGGGAGATGAGCAGTTCTTC
CDR3: CASSSTSGSGGDEQFF

D: -
J: TRBJ1-5
V: TRBV27
size: once
DNA: TGTGCCAGCAGTTCTTTTCAGGGTCAGCCCCAGCATTTT
CDR3: CASSSFQGQPQHF

D: TRBD2
J: TRBJ2-1
V: TRBV5-1
size: -
DNA: TGCGCCAGCAGCTTGAGAGGGACTAGCTTGTACAATGAGCAGTTCTTC
CDR3: CASSLRGTSLYNEQFF

D: TRBD2
J: TRBJ2-7
V: TRBV9
size: -
DNA: TGTGCCAGCAGCGTAAACCCGGGAGGCCCCCCCTACGAGCAGTACTTC
CDR3: CASSVNPGGPPYEQYF

D: -
J: TRBJ2-3
V: TRBV27
size: -
DNA: TGTGCCAGCAGTCTCAGCACAGATACGCAGTATTTT
CDR3: CASSLSTDTQYF

D: TRBD2
J: TRBJ2-3
V: TRBV6-4
size: -
DNA: TGTGCCAGCAGTGTGGGGACTAGCGTCACAGATACGCAGTATTTT
CDR3: CASSVGTSVTDTQYF

D: TRBD1
J: TRBJ2-2
V: TRBV30
size: -
DNA: TGTGCCTGGAGTTTCTACAGGGGGATCGTGGAGCTGTTTTTT
CDR3: CAWSFYRGIVELFF

D: TRBD1
J: TRBJ1-3
V: TRBV19
size: -
DNA: TGTGCCAGCTCAACAGGGGCGTCTGGAAACACCATATATTTT
CDR3: CASSTGASGNTIYF

D: -
J: TRBJ1-4
V: TRBV20-1
size: -
DNA: TGCAGTGCTAGTCCTAATGAAAAACTGTTTTTT
CDR3: CSASPNEKLFF

D: -
J: TRBJ1-4
V: TRBV5-1
size: -
DNA: TGCGCCAGCAGCCGCGCCGTCGCAACTAATGAAAAACTGTTTTTT
CDR3: CASSRAVATNEKLFF

D: TRBD1
J: TRBJ1-4
V: TRBV6-1
size: -
DNA: TGTGCCAGCAGAAAGCAGGGACAGGGGGGGGAAAAACTGTTTTTT
CDR3: CASRKQGQGGEKLFF

D: -
J: TRBJ2-1
V: TRBV4-1
size: -
DNA: TGCGCCAGCAGCCTGGACTACAGCTCCTACAATGAGCAGTTCTTC
CDR3: CASSLDYSSYNEQFF

D: -
J: TRBJ2-2
V: TRBV7-2
size: -
DNA: TGTGCCAGCAGCTTAGGGGGGTTAAGCGGAAACACCGGGGAGCTGTTTTTT
CDR3: CASSLGGLSGNTGELFF

D: -
J: TRBJ1-2
V: TRBV28
size: -
DNA: TGTGCCAGCGAAAGGCGGGGGTATGGGTATGGCTACACCTTC
CDR3: CASERRGYGYGYTF

D: TRBD2
J: TRBJ2-5
V: TRBV29-1
size: -
DNA: TGCAGCGTTACACAACGGACTAGCAGACGAGAGACCCAGTACTTC
CDR3: CSVTQRTSRRETQYF

D: -
J: TRBJ2-7
V: TRBV5-5
size: -
DNA: TGTGCCAGCAGGCCTGGCGGCGGGGTCTACGAGCAGTACTTC
CDR3: CASRPGGGVYEQYF

D: -
J: TRBJ2-7
V: TRBV7-7
size: -
DNA: TGTGCTAGCAGCTTAGAACCAGCGGAGATCTACGAGCAGTACTTC
CDR3: CASSLEPAEIYEQYF

D: -
J: TRBJ2-1
V: TRBV11-2
size: -
DNA: TGTGCCAGCAGACCATCCCCCACGGTTTGGGAGAATGAGCAGTTCTTC
CDR3: CASRPSPTVWENEQFF

D: TRBD2
J: TRBJ2-7
V: TRBV13
size: -
DNA: TGTGCCAGCAGCTATGGACTAGCTGGGCACGAGCAGTACTTC
CDR3: CASSYGLAGHEQYF